What follows are 14 T cell receptor beta chains derived from one specimen sequenced in a study of blood T cells in healthy people across ages. A sample-barcoded 5' primer and a J-beta primer mix were used in a second PCR of roughly 6 to 11 cycles. MiXCR, run by TCRdb on the 5' RACE reads, gives a single entry per CDR3 protein. The sample contains hundreds of thousands of distinct CDR3 sequences, roughly 50% of which appear only once. Sequenced input: blood. The receptor source for this set is a woman aged 55-69 years in good health.

V and J are TRBV24-1 and TRBJ2-7, with no clear D. The CDR3 has 11 amino acids. V lost 4 bases, J lost 5 bases, and 5 bases lay in between. Germline CDR1 KGHDR, CDR2 SFDVKD. This CDR3 reads CATSEGNEQYF. CDR3 nucleotides: TGTGCCACCAGTGAAGGGAACGAGCAGTACTTC.

Only a few counts were recorded for this clonotype. The V gene is TRBV5-5, the J gene TRBJ2-3; D remains unclear. The CDR3 totals 15 residues. V was pared by 8 bases and J by 1 base, with 17 bases between. From germline, CDR1 is SGHKS and CDR2 YYEKEE (reference sequence). The CDR3 region has the DNA TGTGCCAGTCGACCAACAACCTCGCGCACAGATACGCAGTATTTT. The encoded protein is CASRPTTSRTDTQYF. Full variable domain (outside the CDR3, taken from reference TRBV5-5 and TRBJ2-3): DAGVTQSPTHLIKTRGQQVTLRCSPISGHKSVSWYQQVLGQGPQFIFQYYEKEERGRGNFPDRFSARQFPNYSSELNVNALLLGDSALYLCASRPTTSRTDTQYFGPGTRLTVL.

This clonotype was found once. The genes are TRBV7-2 and TRBJ1-2; 7 bases agree with TRBD1. The CDR3 loop spans 15 amino acids. Germline V lookup: CDR1 SGHTA, CDR2 FQGNSA. Losses at the gene ends were 5 bases for V and 1 base for J; bases not matched to a gene: 7. The DNA of the CDR3 is TGTGCCAGCAGCAAGGGACAGAAAGTTAACTATGGCTACACCTTC. Translated: CASSKGQKVNYGYTF.

The chain carries TRBV15 and TRBJ2-3; unclear D gene. Trimming cost V 0 bases and J 3 bases, with 10 bases left between them. The CDR3 totals 15 residues. Germline V CDR1 and CDR2: LNHNV, YYDKDF (reference sequence). DNA of the CDR3: TGTGCCACCAGCAGAGAGCTTAGGGATACAGATACGCAGTATTTT. The encoded protein is CATSRELRDTDTQYF.

This chain uses TRBV2 with TRBJ1-5, with D hard to call. Germline assignment: CDR1 SNHLY and CDR2 FYNNEI. Trimming took 6 bases from V and 3 from J, leaving 6 bases between them. This CDR3 has 12 residues. The CDR3: CASRGDNQPQHF. In DNA form, the CDR3 reads TGTGCCAGCAGGGGCGACAATCAGCCCCAGCATTTT.

With regard to this clonotype: One base away lies a much larger clone, so this may be a sequencing read error. V gene TRBV10-3 combines with J gene TRBJ1-6; D is perhaps TRBD1 (5 bases). The germline gives CDR1 ENHRY, CDR2 SYGVKD. The length of the CDR3 is 13 residues. The CDR3 loop reads CASSDGGSSPLHF. In DNA form, the CDR3 reads TGTGCCAGCAGTGACGGGGGGAGTTCACCCCTCCACTTT.

CDR3 amino acids: CATSYGTPAYEQYF. For the CDR3, the DNA is TGTGCCACCAGCTACGGGACGCCGGCCTACGAGCAGTACTTC. The chain employs TRBV15 and TRBJ2-4; either TRBD1 or TRBD2 may supply D (5 bases each). TRBJ2-7 explains the end of the DNA better; the J call may be wrong. Germline assignment: CDR1 LNHNV and CDR2 YYDKDF (reference sequence). CDR3 length equals 14 residues.

The V call is TRBV28, the J call TRBJ2-6; 8 positions agree with TRBD1. CDR1 and CDR2 (germline): MDHEN, SYDVKM. The CDR3 extends over 15 amino acids. The trim removed 5 bases at V and 4 bases at J, leaving 4 bases unmatched. The CDR3 protein is CASSRTGTGANVLTF. The DNA for the CDR3 is TGTGCCAGCAGTAGGACAGGGACCGGGGCCAACGTCCTGACTTTC.

The genes are TRBV29-1 and TRBJ1-4; D is ambiguous. V was trimmed by 4 bases and J by 6 bases, leaving 6 bases between them. The CDR3 loop spans 11 amino acids. Germline V gene lookup returns CDR1 SQVTM and CDR2 ANQGSEA. DNA for the CDR3: TGCAGCGTTGTAGGAGATGAAAAACTGTTTTTT. Its translation is CSVVGDEKLFF.

The chain combines TRBV5-1 with TRBJ2-4, with D possibly being TRBD2 (6 bases). Germline-derived CDR1 and CDR2 are SGHRS and YFSETQ. Trimming took off 4 bases at V and 2 bases at J, with 13 bases between the two ends. This CDR3 has 15 residues. DNA for the CDR3: TGCGCCAGCAGCCCGCCTGGGACTTCCAAAAACATTCAGTACTTC. Amino acid sequence: CASSPPGTSKNIQYF.

This clonotype was found once. V is TRBV7-8 and J is TRBJ2-1; TRBD2 might be the D (6 bases). This CDR3 is 18 amino acids long. The germline V gene encodes CDR1 SGHVS and CDR2 FQNEAQ. V lost 4 bases and J lost 8, with 27 bases in between. Written as DNA, the CDR3 is TGTGCCAGCAGCTGGTGGGAATCAGGGCGGGATCGTTTCCATGAGCAGTTCTTC. Translation: CASSWWESGRDRFHEQFF.

This clonotype was found a few times. V is TRBV4-3 and J is TRBJ2-7; 7 bases map to TRBD2. CDR3 length equals 14 residues. CDR1 LGHNA and CDR2 YSLEER come from the germline V gene. V shed 4 bases, J shed 4 bases, and the junction held 7 bases outside the gene matches. This chain's CDR3 is CASSRIAGGYEQYF. Written as DNA, the CDR3 is TGCGCCAGCAGCCGGATAGCCGGGGGGTACGAGCAGTACTTC.

The V gene is TRBV6-2 or TRBV6-3, the J gene TRBJ2-7; 10 bases line up with TRBD1. The CDR3 is 15 amino acids. Trimming at V came to 1 base and at J to 5 bases, leaving 5 bases not matched to a gene. CDR1 is MNHEY and CDR2 is SVGEGT in the germline V gene. In DNA form, the CDR3 reads TGTGCCAGCAGTTACTGGGGACAGGGGCCTCACGAGCAGTACTTC. This gives the protein CASSYWGQGPHEQYF.

The chain joins TRBV7-3 to TRBJ2-1; D perhaps matches TRBD2 (6 bases). Germline lookup yields CDR1 SGHTA and CDR2 FQGTGA. Trimming took 5 bases from V and 1 from J, leaving 15 bases between them. The CDR3 sequence is 16 residues long. The CDR3 nucleotides read TGTGCCAGCAGCCCGCGGGCAGGGACTTCCTACAATGAGCAGTTCTTC. Encoded protein: CASSPRAGTSYNEQFF.